This TCR beta chain was captured by sequencing in a study of cytomegalovirus exposure and HLA in healthy donors (dated by TCRdb to about 2017). Background for the entire study: In an earlier analysis of some 610 of the donors, about 270 Gb of sequence data and 95 million to 130 million unique TCR beta sequences from approximately 180 million T cells were reported. Four to six DR-DQ haplotypes were handled as single units for association and clustering, since linkage in the cohort was strong. Both class I and class II loci were covered by HLA typing, at four-digit resolution. Across some 400 genotyped donors of the cohort, an average of 235,054 unique TCR beta nucleotide sequences per donor were sequenced, and roughly 20% of those sequences were non-productive. Every discovery cohort repertoire had been produced on one sequencing platform. The study used immunosequencing to profile the T cell repertoires of hundreds of subjects and linked those repertoires to cytomegalovirus serostatus. A later genetic analysis took genome-wide SNP genotypes for 398 of the 666 donors and used that subset as a discovery cohort. The study combined high-throughput TCR immunosequencing, statistical association of individual TCRs with disease status, and machine learning to predict cytomegalovirus infection status. Typing coverage differed by locus: A, B, C, DRB1 and DQB1 were typed in roughly 620-640 donors, DQA1 in about 500, DPA1 in roughly 590, and DPB1 in 400 to 480. To decide whether each TCR beta V gene segment behaved as functional or pseudogenic, an earlier analysis of approximately 620 of the donors relied on high-throughput TCR beta sequencing. An early release that covered some 640 HLA-typed donors contained 300 to 350 gigabases of sequencing data and tens of millions of unique TCR sequences. In a later analysis, previously published TCR beta repertoires from several hundred donors were re-analyzed and high-resolution HLA genotyping was added so that TCR occurrence patterns could be studied. Besides the first cohort of 666 subjects, a separate validation cohort made up of over 100 different subjects was used. The later analysis used no new phenotypic data to find candidate immune exposures, relying instead on TCR beta sequences and their occurrence across donors. Donor age, sex, ethnicity and CMV serostatus were compiled alongside the repertoire data. The study was designed to test whether signatures of past pathogen exposure could be identified by cataloging public T cell receptors. Among the roughly 380 genotyped donors, approximately 81% belonged to the genetic ancestry cluster associated with self-reported Caucasian donors. The investigation overall reported the following: A later genetic analysis associated a missense DCLRE1C variant with V-gene and J-gene trimming of TCR beta chains, and an independent cohort replicated the association. Because the 87-base-pair reads could not distinguish some IMGT-functional V segments, including TRBV6-2 and TRBV6-3, those segments were excluded. The sequencing pipeline was judged likely to have produced a cluster of highly shared sequence variants as a technical artifact. Because counts were too low, seventeen rarely observed V segments, including chromosome 9 orphons, were excluded from the earlier analysis of 587 of the donors. Specific HLA alleles were associated with over 15,000 TCR beta sequences at a false discovery rate of 0.05 in a later analysis. Cytomegalovirus status was reported to be diagnosed by the classifier with high specificity and sensitivity in both the original and validation cohorts. A further reported finding was that TCR beta sequences accurately predicted the HLA-A and HLA-B alleles for most subjects in the first cohort. In vitro tests confirmed that a few of the cytomegalovirus-associated TCR beta chains recognize cytomegalovirus antigens. Presence/absence analyses assumed roughly uniform sequencing depth across donors, an assumption that may not hold. The only immune exposure information available for the cohort was CMV serostatus. The study listed 164 TCR beta chains as associated with cytomegalovirus. Compared with the approximately 720-donor mean, donors in an Asian-associated ancestry cluster had fewer N-insertions in productive TCRs, according to a later genetic analysis. Because HLA typing was unavailable for some donors at each locus, only the typed subset was used in association tests. When HLA alleles, especially DR and DQ, strongly co-occurred, TCR associations were difficult to assign to individual alleles. It was suggested by the authors that the approach could potentially be generalized to other disease states and immunological phenotypes. Most CMV-associated TCR beta chains appeared to be HLA-restricted in a later analysis, and the HLA associations seemed to be driven largely by CMV exposure. Several of the top co-occurrence clusters appeared to be linked to parvovirus B19, influenza, CMV and Epstein-Barr virus, according to a later analysis. An earlier analysis of some 560 of the donors showed that most TCR beta V segments appeared in productive rearrangements either about 90% or about 30% of the time, which broadly matched IMGT annotations. This cohort had only TCR beta chains sequenced, and the lack of alpha or paired-chain data limited which features could be detected. Linkage disequilibrium might explain the correlated functional status among segregating V segments, but an unknown experimental factor could not be excluded. According to a later analysis, TCR association rates differed among HLA loci, with DRB1 alleles showing the most associated TCRs and HLA-C alleles showing the fewest. Most TCR sequences were seen in very few donors, while some public TCRs were found in many individuals. Compared with equally common non-associated chains, HLA-associated TCR beta chains in a later analysis were more clonally expanded and had lower generation probabilities.

Library generation was performed with the immunoSEQ multiplex PCR assay. For the multiplex PCR, a mixture combining 60 forward primers for TCR Vbeta segments and 13 reverse primers for TCR Jbeta segments was used. Amplification of the CDR3 region of rearranged TCR beta genes was performed with a multiplex PCR assay on genomic DNA. The amplified TCR beta libraries were sequenced on the Illumina HiSeq System as 87-base-pair reads. The published analysis was carried out like this. Across the 700 or so repertoires, a later analysis counted 75 million to 90 million unique TCR beta chains, around 10 million of which were shared by at least two donors. To remove PCR and sequencing errors, raw reads were error-corrected and collapsed into unique sequences using a nearest-neighbor algorithm that merged closely related sequences. To assign V, D and J gene segments, CDR3 sequences were aligned to IMGT reference sequences. For a sequence to be retained, a match of at least six nucleotides was required to both a V gene segment and a J gene segment. A rearrangement was called productive if the CDR3 had no stop codons and remained in frame with V and J, and every other rearrangement was called non-productive. CDR3 was defined by IMGT convention, running from the second conserved V-encoded cysteine to the conserved J-encoded phenylalanine. In an earlier analysis of more than 550 of the donors, sequences lacking an unambiguous match to a single V gene segment were excluded. In an earlier analysis of a few hundred of the donors, V segments were called functional above 56.7% productive rearrangements and were called segregating when the between-donor standard deviation exceeded 5%. A statistical classification framework was developed to diagnose cytomegalovirus status using the catalog of TCR beta chain sequences. In a later analysis, V and J genes were assigned by comparing TCR nucleotide sequences against IMGT/GENE-DB human TR gene sequences. A later analysis assigned CDR3 sequences and most-parsimonious VDJ recombination scenarios with the TCRdist pipeline. In a later analysis, each TCR beta chain was defined by its CDR3 amino acid sequence together with its V-gene family, and reads lacking a unique V-gene family were excluded. A later analysis removed roughly 590 highly shared, low-generation-probability nucleotide sequences to deal with suspected cross-contamination and a sequencing artifact. In a later analysis, a clonal expansion index was calculated for each public chain from normalized within-repertoire ranks of inferred template counts. In a later analysis, generation probabilities were computed using a VDJ recombination model fitted to out-of-frame rearrangements, and the results were checked against IGoR. In a later analysis, TCR-TCR, TCR-HLA and TCR-CMV co-occurrence was scored with hypergeometric tests, and a repertoire-size bias correction was applied to TCR pairs. False discovery rates were estimated in a later analysis by permuting HLA or CMV assignments 20 times. A later analysis grouped co-occurring TCRs with DBSCAN, adding TCRdist sequence similarity when clustering within HLA-allele-positive subsets. Repertoires with fewer than 30,000 or more than 120,000 public chains, plus five repertoires with anomalous nucleotide sharing, were excluded from co-occurrence clustering. Not all clones reach the TCRdb copy of this immuneACCESS table, which keeps in-frame sequences only. Checked studies attribute under half of the gap to unresolved V genes and leave the rest unexplained. Clonal size and the V and J genes are those of that table, whereas D and trimming came from the DNA. The sample table contains 150,000 to 200,000 clones; only one count was recorded for approximately 80% of them. The ten largest clonotypes hold about 9.7% of the sample.

In total, just over 650 healthy bone marrow donors made up the cohort. At the time of sampling, every cohort member was nominally healthy, though immune exposures that went unrecorded were likely present. The donor tested CMV seropositive and was one of the 289 seropositive cohort members. A peripheral blood sample was collected from each donor, and TCR beta sequencing was performed on peripheral blood mononuclear cells. The Qiagen DNeasy Blood Extraction Kit was used to extract genomic DNA from the blood cell samples. Via the germline V gene, CDR1 is MGHRA and CDR2 YSYEKL. The CDR3, from cysteine to phenylalanine, totals 17 residues. Here the CDR3 DNA is all that survives: 51 bases in frame from base 1. Between the V and J ends, shortened by 0 bases and 11 bases respectively, the junction contains 24 bases. For this clone: No cognate antigen has been identified for it. No base quality information exists; no much larger clone differs at one position.

This TCR was sampled from a man aged 18 to 29 in good health and CMV-seropositive. The V and J genes are TRBV4-1 and TRBJ2-3; the D gene is perhaps TRBD2, from 7 matching bases. Sequencing was done on a sample of PBMCs. CDR3 loop: CASSQEGPGGGQMKQYF. The base sequence is TGCGCCAGCAGCCAAGAGGGGCCTGGGGGGGGGCAGATGAAGCAGTATTTT.